This paragraph covers one TCR beta chain sequence. Antigen: not known. Isolated RNA was reverse transcribed into cDNA used as the sequencing template. Sequencing was performed with immunoSEQ multiplex PCR; in TCRdb, only in-frame clones are kept and a portion is missing. The data contain some 200,000 clones, 45% to 65% of them singletons. The treatment: oral pan-JAK inhibitor, 5-10 mg twice daily. The sample is drawn from a study of CD8+ T cells in alopecia areata. Study as a whole: In an open-label trial, patients got 5 to 10 mg tofacitinib twice daily. Findings of the study overall: Scalp clonality and expanded CD8+ clones among the top 100 fell significantly with tofacitinib. Elevated clonality characterized lesional scalp relative to normal scalp, particularly in alopecia totalis/universalis.

The specimen comprised CD4+ T cells sorted from blood, sampled at week 4, from a patient treated with tofacitinib. The TCR was taken from a human donor with alopecia areata.

The CDR3 reads CASSFGDTYTEAFF. The DNA of the CDR3 is TGCGCCAGCAGCTTTGGGGACACATACACTGAAGCTTTCTTT. The gene calls are TRBV5-1 and TRBJ1-1; D perhaps matches TRBD1 (6 bases). This CDR3 region has 14 residues. The germline V gene encodes CDR1 SGHRS and CDR2 YFSETQ. The V end lost 2 bases, the J end lost 3 bases, and 11 bases lay between the germline ends.